This passage covers 27 T cell receptor beta chains from one sample sequenced in a study of spatial heterogeneity in lung cancer. TCRdb called the 5' RACE reads again in MiXCR, with one record for every CDR3 protein. Among around 32,000 distinct CDR3 sequences listed, around 9.3% were seen once. The sample's time point: blood at routine non-recurrence follow-up after resection. This specimen consisted of PBMCs, obtained at follow-up. The receptor set was obtained from a female donor with early-stage non-small cell lung cancer.

This clonotype was seen a few times. This sequence joins TRBV4-1 and TRBJ2-2; TRBD1 aligns across 7 bases. After removal of 4 bases from V and 3 bases from J, the junction contained 2 bases not matched to a gene. CDR1 is MGHRA and CDR2 is YSYEKL in the germline V gene. The CDR3 is made up of 14 amino acids. CDR3 sequence reads: CASSPQGDTGELFF. CDR3 nucleotides: TGCGCCAGCAGCCCTCAGGGGGACACCGGGGAGCTGTTTTTT.

This clonotype has at least ten counts. The chain couples TRBV24-1 to TRBJ2-3, with TRBD1 matching 7 bases. There are 14 residues in the CDR3. With 7 bases clipped from V and 4 bases from J, the junction kept 7 bases outside the gene matches. Per germline, CDR1 KGHDR and CDR2 SFDVKD. CDR3 loop: CATSTGARADTQYF. The CDR3 DNA is TGTGCCACCAGCACAGGGGCTCGGGCAGATACGCAGTATTTT.

This clonotype was detected many times. The chain is built from TRBV9 and TRBJ2-5; possibly TRBD2 for D (7 bases). The CDR3 sequence is 14 residues long. Germline V gene data show CDR1 as SGDLS and CDR2 as YYNGEE. The V and J ends lost 2 bases and 1 base respectively, with 9 bases between them. The CDR3 loop reads CASSVAGAQETQYF. The CDR3 DNA reads TGTGCCAGCAGCGTCGCGGGGGCCCAAGAGACCCAGTACTTC. The whole variable domain, remainder taken from reference TRBV9 and TRBJ2-5, is DSGVTQTPKHLITATGQRVTLRCSPRSGDLSVYWYQQSLDQGLQFLIQYYNGEERAKGNILERFSAQQFPDLHSELNLSSLELGDSALYFCASSVAGAQETQYFGPGTRLLVL.

The sample holds many counts of this clonotype. The V gene is TRBV6-6, the J gene TRBJ1-6; the D gene is possibly TRBD1 (6 bases). The CDR3 runs to 13 residues. CDR1 and CDR2 from the germline V gene are MNHNY and SVGAGI (reference sequence). Between the trimmed V and J ends, which lost 6 bases and 7 bases, there was a span of 10 bases. The DNA for the CDR3 is TGTGCCAGCAGACAGGGATCGAATTCACCCCTCCACTTT. Translated, it gives CASRQGSNSPLHF.

This clonotype showed up many times. The V and J genes are TRBV5-1 and TRBJ1-4; 8 bases agree with TRBD1. The CDR3 contains 15 residues. The germline CDR1 and CDR2 sequences are SGHRS and YFSETQ. With V trimmed by 2 bases and J by 7 bases, 7 bases remained unmatched. The CDR3 coding sequence is TGCGCCAGCAGCTTCGGGACAGGAGGGCGTGAAAAACTGTTTTTT. Amino acid sequence: CASSFGTGGREKLFF. Filled out from reference TRBV5-1 and TRBJ1-4, the complete variable domain reads KAGVTQTPRYLIKTRGQQVTLSCSPISGHRSVSWYQQTPGQGLQFLFEYFSETQRNKGNFPGRFSGRQFSNSRSEMNVSTLELGDSALYLCASSFGTGGREKLFFGSGTQLSVL.

This clonotype occurred many times. The gene calls are TRBV28 and TRBJ1-1; TRBD1 might be the D (5 bases). The V gene lost 2 bases and the J gene lost 6 bases, with 22 bases spanning the gap. The CDR3 runs 17 residues. Germline V CDR1 and CDR2: MDHEN, SYDVKM. CDR3 nucleotide sequence: TGTGCCAGCAGTTTAAAATCAGCGGGCAGGGTAAAGGCTGAAGCTTTCTTT. Amino acid sequence: CASSLKSAGRVKAEAFF.

V gene TRBV28 combines with J gene TRBJ2-7; 9 nucleotides line up with TRBD1. The CDR3 extends over 14 amino acids. Germline V lookup: CDR1 MDHEN, CDR2 SYDVKM. Unmatched junction bases numbered 5, after V lost 6 bases and J lost 2 bases. CDR3 sequence (DNA): TGTGCCAGCAGGGGACAGGGTAGGGCCTACGAGCAGTACTTC. This encodes CASRGQGRAYEQYF.

This clonotype has at least ten counts. The chain is built from TRBV10-3 and TRBJ2-7; no firm D call. Germline CDR1 and CDR2: ENHRY and SYGVKD. V was trimmed by 3 bases and J by 3 bases, leaving 9 bases between them. The CDR3 runs 13 residues. The CDR3, as DNA: TGTGCCATCAGTGAACGGAAAGACTACGAGCAGTACTTC. It codes for CAISERKDYEQYF.

This clonotype was counted a few times. The genes are TRBV20-1 and TRBJ2-1, with D unclear. Trimming took off 1 base at V and 0 bases at J, with 10 bases between the two ends. Germline V gene sequence: CDR1 DFQATT, CDR2 SNEGSKA (reference sequence). This CDR3 is 15 amino acids long. The CDR3 coding sequence is TGCAGTGCTAGAGTTCGGCTAAGCTCCTACAATGAGCAGTTCTTC. Translated: CSARVRLSSYNEQFF.

This clonotype has just a few counts. The V and J genes are TRBV5-6 and TRBJ2-1; D not certain. V shed 3 bases and J shed 6 bases, with 13 bases lying between them. CDR3 length: 14 amino acids. Germline CDR1 is SGHDT and CDR2 is YYEEEE. CDR3 sequence: CASSSPGPFNEQFF. CDR3 in DNA: TGTGCCAGCAGCTCTCCCGGACCCTTCAATGAGCAGTTCTTC.

This clonotype appeared a few times. CDR3 nucleotide sequence: TGTGCCAGCAGCCCCCCCGGGACAGAGTATGAAGCTTTCTTT. The encoded protein is CASSPPGTEYEAFF. The gene calls are TRBV5-4 and TRBJ1-1; 7 bases agree with TRBD1. The CDR3 consists of 14 residues. Germline assignment: CDR1 SGHNT and CDR2 YYREEE (reference sequence). The V gene end was trimmed by 4 bases and the J gene end by 7 bases; junction bases not matched to a gene: 10.

This clonotype was counted ten times or more. V gene TRBV7-2 combines with J gene TRBJ1-2; D is unresolved. V lost 5 bases and J 7 bases, leaving 14 bases between the germline ends. In germline, CDR1 is SGHTA, CDR2 FQGNSA. The CDR3 is 13 amino acids. The CDR3: CASSLEVSGGYTF. DNA for the CDR3: TGTGCCAGCAGCCTGGAGGTGAGCGGTGGCTACACCTTC.

Ten or more counts support this clonotype. The rearrangement links TRBV5-1 to TRBJ2-2; D may be TRBD2 (5 bases). In germline, CDR1 is SGHRS, CDR2 YFSETQ. The CDR3 is 13 amino acids. The ends were cut back, 4 bases at V and 3 bases at J, with 7 bases in the middle. The DNA of the CDR3 is TGCGCCAGCAGCCCCGGGGACACCGGGGAGCTGTTTTTT. This sequence encodes CASSPGDTGELFF.

This chain joins TRBV5-1 and TRBJ1-1, with a possible D match to TRBD1 (5 bases). Germline-derived CDR1 and CDR2 are SGHRS and YFSETQ. The CDR3 is 13 residues long. Between the trimmed V and J ends, which lost 0 bases and 8 bases, there was a span of 11 bases. CDR3 protein: CASSLAIWGEAFF. In DNA form, the CDR3 reads TGCGCCAGCAGCTTGGCAATCTGGGGGGAAGCTTTCTTT.

By its share, this clonotype is medium-sized. The V call is TRBV15, the J call TRBJ2-7; D is ambiguous. Germline V CDR1 and CDR2: LNHNV, YYDKDF (reference sequence). This CDR3 spans 14 amino acids. V gave up 1 base and J gave up 2 bases, with 9 bases separating them. The CDR3 coding sequence is TGTGCCACCAGCAGAGGTGACGCCGCCTACGAGCAGTACTTC. It yields the protein CATSRGDAAYEQYF. Using reference TRBV15 and TRBJ2-7 for the parts outside the CDR3, the full variable domain is DAMVIQNPRYQVTQFGKPVTLSCSQTLNHNVMYWYQQKSSQAPKLLFHYYDKDFNNEADTPDNFQSRRPNTSFCFLDIRSPGLGDTAMYLCATSRGDAAYEQYFGPGTRLTVT.

This chain joins TRBV2 and TRBJ2-7; TRBD2 agrees at 13 bases. There are 15 residues in the CDR3. CDR1 SNHLY and CDR2 FYNNEI come from the germline V gene. Trimming cost V 7 bases and J 3 bases; bases outside gene matches: 6. The DNA of the CDR3 is TGTGCCAGCAAAGGACTAGCGGGGGCTCTCTACGAGCAGTACTTC. Amino acid sequence: CASKGLAGALYEQYF.

The table lists this clonotype with many counts. V usage is TRBV28 and J usage is TRBJ2-3; 9 nucleotides align to TRBD1. V was pared by 5 bases and J by 2 bases, with 8 bases of the junction left unmatched. This CDR3 spans 16 amino acids. Germline loops: CDR1 MDHEN, CDR2 SYDVKM. The CDR3 nucleotides read TGTGCCAGCAGTGGATGGGACAGGGTTCCCACAGATACGCAGTATTTT. Its protein is CASSGWDRVPTDTQYF.

This clonotype was detected many times. This sequence joins TRBV13 and TRBJ2-1; no clear D gene. The V end was cut by 4 bases, the J end by 2 bases, with 12 bases between. The CDR3 length is 15 residues. In germline, CDR1 is PRHDT, CDR2 FYEKMQ (reference sequence). The CDR3 reads CASSYDPTAYNEQFF. CDR3 coding DNA: TGTGCCAGCAGCTACGACCCTACCGCCTACAATGAGCAGTTCTTC.

The table lists this clonotype with many counts. The chain couples TRBV19 to TRBJ2-7; D possibly corresponds to TRBD1 (6 bases). Germline loops: CDR1 LNHDA, CDR2 SQIVND (reference sequence). The V gene lost 1 base and the J gene lost 6 bases, with 7 bases spanning the gap. This CDR3 comprises 12 residues. The CDR3 loop is CASSIGGGEQYF. DNA for the CDR3: TGTGCCAGTAGTATAGGAGGGGGCGAGCAGTACTTC. The variable domain in full, completed from reference TRBV19 and TRBJ2-7, reads DGGITQSPKYLFRKEGQNVTLSCEQNLNHDAMYWYRQDPGQGLRLIYYSQIVNDFQKGDIAEGYSVSREKKESFPLTVTSAQKNPTAFYLCASSIGGGEQYFGPGTRLTVT.

In regard to this clonotype: A read error is possible here, since a much larger clone lies one base away. The rearrangement links TRBV28 to TRBJ2-7; D might be TRBD1 (6 bases). The germline gives CDR1 MDHEN, CDR2 SYDVKM. The CDR3 contains 14 residues. CDR3: CTTYPRDKAYEQYF. CDR3 DNA sequence: TGTACCACCTACCCCCGGGACAAGGCCTACGAGCAGTACTTC.

This clonotype appeared once. One base away lies a much larger clone, so this may be a sequencing read error. The chain carries TRBV11-2 and TRBJ2-1; 9 bases are shared with TRBD2. The CDR3 loop spans 20 amino acids. Looked up from germline, CDR1 is SGHAT and CDR2 is FQNNGV. In DNA form, the CDR3 reads TGTGCCAACAGCTTAGATAAGGCGGGGGGGACCCAACGATCCTACAATGAGCAGTTCTTC. It yields the protein CANSLDKAGGTQRSYNEQFF.

In this sample, this clonotype turned up many times. This sequence joins TRBV25-1 and TRBJ2-5; D unclear. Trimming took 2 bases from V and 2 from J, leaving 9 bases between them. The CDR3 spans 14 residues. Per the germline V gene, CDR1 is MGHDK and CDR2 is SYGVNS. CDR3 DNA: TGTGCCAGCAGTGAAATGGCAGATCAAGAGACCCAGTACTTC. This gives the protein CASSEMADQETQYF.

Many counts were recorded for this clonotype. The V gene is TRBV10-3, the J gene TRBJ2-7, with D perhaps TRBD1 (6 bases). The V end was cut by 8 bases, the J end by 0 bases, with 11 bases between. CDR3 size: 13 residues. Looked up from germline, CDR1 is ENHRY and CDR2 is SYGVKD. CDR3 in DNA: TGTGCCATCGGGGGCCTGAGCTCCTACGAGCAGTACTTC. Encoded protein: CAIGGLSSYEQYF.

This chain joins TRBV27 and TRBJ2-2, with D uncertain. Germline V gene sequence: CDR1 MNHEY, CDR2 SMNVEV (reference sequence). The CDR3 sequence is 12 residues long. Trimming took 5 bases from V and 6 from J, leaving 7 bases between them. CDR3 sequence (DNA): TGTGCCAGCAGTGGAGTATCCGGGGAGCTGTTTTTT. Residues: CASSGVSGELFF.

This chain links TRBV10-1 with TRBJ2-3, with D possibly being TRBD1 (6 bases). Germline lookup yields CDR1 WNHNN and CDR2 SYGVQD (reference sequence). There are 18 residues in the CDR3. Trimming cost V 3 bases and J 2 bases, with 21 bases left between them. CDR3 sequence (DNA): TGCGCCAGCAGTGAAACGCAGGGGACGCCTCGCTCCACAGATACGCAGTATTTT. This encodes CASSETQGTPRSTDTQYF.

This clonotype has ten or more counts. The chain recombines TRBV7-9 with TRBJ2-3; the D gene is possibly TRBD2 (6 bases). CDR1 and CDR2 from the germline V gene are SEHNR and FQNEAQ (reference sequence). V lost 3 bases and J 5 bases, leaving 15 bases between the germline ends. There are 15 residues in the CDR3. The CDR3 spells CASSLRRLGRDTQYF. In DNA form, the CDR3 reads TGTGCCAGCAGCTTGCGACGACTAGGACGAGATACGCAGTATTTT.

On this clonotype itself: This may come from a read error, since a much larger clone is one base off. The rearrangement uses TRBV9 and TRBJ2-7; a weak D match, TRBD1 (6 bases). The V and J ends lost 2 bases and 2 bases respectively, with 14 bases between them. Germline V gene sequence: CDR1 SGDLS, CDR2 YYNGEE. The CDR3 contains 15 residues. The CDR3 sequence is CASSVDGTPAYEQYF. The CDR3 nucleotides are TGTGCCAGCAGCGTTGATGGGACACCAGCCTACGAGCAGTACTTC.